This T cell receptor beta chain derives from a study of breast tumors, draining lymph nodes, adjacent tissues. Study-wide results and limits: Tumor repertoires ranked between lymph nodes and nontumor tissue in diversity, with V and J gene preferences. Data fit most tumor T cells coming from lymph node, expanding in tumor.

On this clonotype itself: The antigen remains undetermined.

Each CDR3 protein gets one entry after TCRdb re-called the multiplex PCR reads with MiXCR. The sample has tens of thousands of distinct CDR3 sequences; roughly 40% are singletons. The CDR3 is 14 amino acids. Germline lookup yields CDR1 KGHDR and CDR2 SFDVKD. Trimming took 2 bases from V and 1 from J, leaving 8 bases between them. Sequenced: breast tumor tissue. This TCR came from a female donor with breast cancer. Some clones in this sample may be carry-over from other donors' samples. The J gene is TRBJ2-7, the V gene TRBV24-1; D call uncertain. CDR3 in DNA: TGTGCCACCAGTGATTCTGGGTCGTCCTACGAGCAGTACTTC. Amino acids: CATSDSGSSYEQYF.